The sequence of this T cell receptor beta chain was determined in a study of OX40 agonist ivuxolimab in advanced cancers. About the research overall: With a range of roughly 23 to 79, age averaged approximately 64 years, and around 83% were male. Broader study findings: CD8+ T cells averaged more expanded clones than CD4+. CD4+ and CD8+ blood T cells expanded clonally by week 6 at 0.1 to 3.0 mg/kg.

A note on this clone: The target antigen is unknown.

Deletions cut 7 bases from V and 2 bases from J, with 17 bases between. In germline, CDR1 is LNHDA, CDR2 SQIVND (reference sequence). CDR3 length: 15 amino acids. TCRdb's table, derived via immunoSEQ multiplex PCR, lists solely in-frame clones and lacks some. This table holds fewer than 65,000 clones, roughly 87% found once. This sequence originates from an adult with an advanced solid tumor such as melanoma, head and neck, liver or kidney cancer. The source material was CD4+ or CD8+ T cells sorted from blood, sampled in a trial of the OX40 agonist ivuxolimab. The rearrangement links TRBV19 to TRBJ1-2; TRBD1 is a possible D gene (6 bases). CDR3 sequence (DNA): TGTGCCAGTAAAAGGGGGGAGGCCGGGAACTATGGCTACACCTTC. The encoded protein is CASKRGEAGNYGYTF. The whole variable domain, remainder taken from reference TRBV19 and TRBJ1-2, is DGGITQSPKYLFRKEGQNVTLSCEQNLNHDAMYWYRQDPGQGLRLIYYSQIVNDFQKGDIAEGYSVSREKKESFPLTVTSAQKNPTAFYLCASKRGEAGNYGYTFGSGTRLTVV.